One sample yielded the 3 T cell receptor beta chains listed below, sequenced in a study of control samples from healthy donors and cancer patients. Here immunoSEQ multiplex PCR was the method, and the copy in TCRdb shows in-frame clones only, minus some. The data show about 220,000 clones, just under 95% seen once. What was sequenced was blood. The source is a middle-aged man in good health.

V usage is TRBV4-3 and J usage is TRBJ2-7, with D perhaps matching TRBD2 (7 bases). CDR1 and CDR2 (germline): LGHNA, YSLEER. The CDR3 consists of 16 residues. Between the trimmed V and J ends, which lost 0 bases and 0 bases, there was a span of 12 bases. CDR3 residues: CASSQDSGGASYEQYF. In nucleotides, the CDR3 is TGCGCCAGCAGCCAAGATTCGGGGGGCGCCTCCTACGAGCAGTACTTC.

This sequence joins TRBV27 and TRBJ2-3; 13 bases line up with TRBD2. Germline assignment: CDR1 MNHEY and CDR2 SMNVEV (reference sequence). Unmatched junction bases numbered 6, after V lost 6 bases and J lost 6 bases. The length of the CDR3 is 15 residues. This CDR3 is CASRRGTSGVDTQYF. CDR3 sequence (DNA): TGTGCCAGCAGGCGTGGGACTAGCGGGGTTGATACGCAGTATTTT.

The V call is TRBV28, the J call TRBJ2-7; perhaps TRBD1 as D (6 bases). Trimming cost V 11 bases and J 3 bases, with 14 bases left between them. This CDR3 comprises 12 residues. Germline CDR1 is MDHEN and CDR2 is SYDVKM. CDR3 in DNA: TGTGCCTCGGCGGCCAGGGGCTACGAGCAGTACTTC. This sequence encodes CASAARGYEQYF.